This is a list of T cell receptor beta chains from one sample in a study of T cell changes during pregnancy in multiple sclerosis. Repertoires were generated with immunoSEQ multiplex PCR, while TCRdb's copy carries only in-frame clones and drops some. The table has around 83,000 clones, about 90% seen once; the top ten hold approximately 0.47%. The material was CD4+ T cells from peripheral blood mononuclear cells, obtained in the second trimester of pregnancy. Receptors originate from a female donor with multiple sclerosis, enrolled in a pregnancy study. Each CDR3 is given with its conserved first and last residue.

j_gene: TRBJ1-4; v_gene: TRBV9; CDR3aa: CASSPAGGRGEKLFF
j_gene: TRBJ2-1; v_gene: TRBV9; CDR3aa: CASSRDSTDEQFF
j_gene: TRBJ2-1; v_gene: TRBV2; CDR3aa: CASSDHGTSGYNEQFF
j_gene: TRBJ1-2; v_gene: TRBV5-1; CDR3aa: CASSLEEGSGYTF
j_gene: TRBJ1-1; v_gene: TRBV5-6; CDR3aa: CASSPPGVGNTEAFF
j_gene: TRBJ2-7; v_gene: TRBV30; CDR3aa: CARSTGIAYEQYF
j_gene: TRBJ2-3; v_gene: TRBV25-1; CDR3aa: CASSEVRLAGGPTDTQYF
j_gene: TRBJ1-2; v_gene: TRBV6-6; CDR3aa: CASSSGTDLDRGYTF
j_gene: TRBJ1-3; v_gene: TRBV5-1; CDR3aa: CASSGTGVTGNTIYF
j_gene: TRBJ2-1; v_gene: TRBV19; CDR3aa: CASRNGLAYNEQFF
j_gene: TRBJ1-5; v_gene: TRBV5-8; CDR3aa: CASSLRAAGAQHF
j_gene: TRBJ2-7; v_gene: TRBV7-9; CDR3aa: CASSPPTGISYEQYF
j_gene: TRBJ1-3; v_gene: TRBV29-1; CDR3aa: CSVKRRLDSSGNTIYF
j_gene: TRBJ2-7; v_gene: TRBV5-1; CDR3aa: CASSLSGRHNIHEQYF
j_gene: TRBJ1-6; v_gene: TRBV27; CDR3aa: CASSTRGTGNISPLHF
j_gene: TRBJ2-3; v_gene: TRBV11-2; CDR3aa: CASSLGQNTQYF
j_gene: TRBJ2-5; v_gene: TRBV2; CDR3aa: CASMSRETQYF
j_gene: TRBJ2-1; v_gene: TRBV9; CDR3aa: CASSGGLAGVAEQFF
j_gene: TRBJ2-3; v_gene: TRBV11-2; CDR3aa: CASSYRTGGWTDTQYF
j_gene: TRBJ1-6; v_gene: TRBV9; CDR3aa: CASGGANNSPLHF
j_gene: TRBJ2-3; v_gene: TRBV16; CDR3aa: CASSQFGTGRTDTQYF
j_gene: TRBJ1-1; v_gene: TRBV15; CDR3aa: CATSRDPGQGSTFF
j_gene: TRBJ1-6; v_gene: TRBV6-6; CDR3aa: CASSYSIDSPLHF
j_gene: TRBJ2-7; v_gene: TRBV19; CDR3aa: CASSPSDTGYEQYF
j_gene: TRBJ1-6; v_gene: TRBV5-4; CDR3aa: CASSLQGQANSPLHF
j_gene: TRBJ2-5; v_gene: TRBV6-6; CDR3aa: CASTTTSPAGETQYF
j_gene: TRBJ1-5; v_gene: TRBV19; CDR3aa: CASSILGWQPQHF
j_gene: TRBJ2-7; v_gene: TRBV28; CDR3aa: CASRQQGDRGKQYF